This T cell receptor beta chain derives from a study of patients and donors after allogeneic stem cell transplantation. TCRdb used MiXCR to reprocess the RT-PCR reads, holding one entry per CDR3 protein. The data contain 95,000 to 120,000 distinct CDR3 sequences, around 38% of them seen just once; the ten biggest clones take up 27%. This clonotype has at least ten counts. The TCR sequence derives from a human donor who was either an allogeneic HSCT recipient or a stem cell or donor lymphocyte infusion donor (not recorded which). It is not recorded whose cells these are; they may come from a transplant donor. The sample consisted of blood, either unsorted or a sorted T cell fraction (not recorded which).

The CDR3 nucleotides read TGTGCCAGCAGCCCGACAGGGGGCACAGATCAGCCCCAGCATTTT. This sequence encodes CASSPTGGTDQPQHF. The V gene is TRBV12-3 or TRBV12-4, the J gene TRBJ1-5, with 10 positions matching TRBD1. The CDR3 length is 15 residues. The ends lost 6 bases at V and 5 bases at J; junction bases unmatched: 7.